The rows below give T cell receptor beta chains drawn from one sample of a study of siplizumab effects on memory and regulatory T cells. The protocol was immunoSEQ multiplex PCR, while the TCRdb copy is restricted to in-frame clones and leaves out a portion. The data contain about 82,000 clones, about 91% of them singletons. The specimen sequenced was Tregs sorted from blood. Source of these receptors: a human donor in good health. CDR3s include the opening cysteine and the closing phenylalanine or tryptophan.

J	V	CDR3
TRBJ1-3	TRBV28	CASSPRGNTIYF
TRBJ1-2	TRBV20-1	CSAEVGGYTF
TRBJ1-5	TRBV5-1	CASPGRATNQPQHF
TRBJ1-1	TRBV19	CASSSGETFTEAFF
TRBJ2-3	TRBV7-9	CATKRGGTTDTQYF
TRBJ2-3	TRBV19	CASSGLGLGADAQYF
TRBJ2-3	TRBV6-5	CASSDRDTQYF
TRBJ1-1	TRBV30	CAWSAATGNTEAFF
TRBJ2-1	TRBV11-2	CASSPRGVNNEQFF
TRBJ2-2	TRBV10-3	CATGGVANTGELFF
TRBJ2-7	TRBV5-1	CASSARQGAYEQYF
TRBJ1-5	TRBV6-1	CASRASGGPQPQHF
TRBJ1-5	TRBV28	CASSLNPRLKDRGREPQHF
TRBJ1-4	TRBV18	CASSPTSGANEKLFF